The source of this T cell receptor beta chain is a study of blood T cell repertoires in COVID-19. Looking at the study overall: The United States, Italy and Spain provided the acute and convalescent COVID-19 samples. PBMCs, B-cell-depleted T cells, or T cells provided the cDNA or gDNA that made up the material.

Germline V gene sequence: CDR1 DFQATT, CDR2 SNEGSKA (reference sequence). This CDR3 is 14 amino acids long. The V gene end was trimmed by 3 bases and the J gene end by 5 bases; junction bases not matched to a gene: 9. Original processing methods: Cell counts per sample came from amplifying reference gene primers. Sequencing used immunoSEQ multiplex PCR; TCRdb keeps in-frame clones, though not all of them. V and J calls plus clone size are reproduced from that table; the DNA served to infer D and trimming. The sample yields 200,000 to 250,000 clones, more than 75% seen once. The chain has TRBV20-1 and TRBJ2-5; TRBD2 agrees at 7 bases. The TCR comes from a human donor in a cohort sampled during active COVID-19. The specimen sequenced was peripheral blood. The DNA for the CDR3 is TGCAGTGCTAGTACCCGACTAGCCGGGGAGACCCAGTACTTC. Encoded protein: CSASTRLAGETQYF.